This is a list of T cell receptor beta chains from one sample in a study of T cells and Merkel cell carcinoma outcomes. Data came from immunoSEQ multiplex PCR; TCRdb stores just in-frame clones and leaves some out. The sample contains over a thousand clones, about 90% of which appear only once. Source material: tumor tissue from Merkel cell carcinoma. The receptors here all came from a human donor with Merkel cell carcinoma. CDR3s include the opening cysteine and the closing phenylalanine or tryptophan. Fields, in order: D gene, J gene, V gene, CDR3 length, clone size, CDR3 protein, CDR3 DNA. A D gene is named only where the DNA matches it firmly. Clone size, where shown, is once, few, many, or a class for clones that have expanded.

D gene: .; J gene: TRBJ1-1; V gene: TRBV6-5; CDR3 length: 15; clone size: .; CDR3 protein: CASSYHGQSNTEAFF; CDR3 DNA: TGTGCCAGCAGTTACCACGGACAGTCAAACACTGAAGCTTTCTTT
D gene: .; J gene: TRBJ1-1; V gene: TRBV18; CDR3 length: 13; clone size: once; CDR3 protein: CASSRTVNTEAFF; CDR3 DNA: TGTGCCAGCTCCCGGACGGTGAACACTGAAGCTTTCTTT
D gene: .; J gene: TRBJ1-6; V gene: TRBV27; CDR3 length: 13; clone size: .; CDR3 protein: CASKPPNRSPLHF; CDR3 DNA: TGTGCCAGCAAACCGCCGAACCGGTCACCCCTCCACTTT
D gene: TRBD1; J gene: TRBJ2-7; V gene: TRBV30; CDR3 length: 13; clone size: .; CDR3 protein: CAWRDRGFYEQYF; CDR3 DNA: TGTGCCTGGAGGGACAGGGGGTTCTACGAGCAGTACTTC
D gene: TRBD2; J gene: TRBJ2-1; V gene: TRBV27; CDR3 length: 15; clone size: .; CDR3 protein: CASSVTGGAYNEQFF; CDR3 DNA: TGTGCCAGCAGTGTGACCGGGGGGGCCTACAATGAGCAGTTCTTC
D gene: .; J gene: TRBJ2-7; V gene: TRBV25-1; CDR3 length: 13; clone size: .; CDR3 protein: CASRSGYSYEQYF; CDR3 DNA: TGTGCCAGCAGATCAGGGTACTCCTACGAGCAGTACTTC
D gene: .; J gene: TRBJ1-1; V gene: TRBV4-1; CDR3 length: 11; clone size: .; CDR3 protein: CASSLGDGAFF; CDR3 DNA: TGCGCCAGCAGCCTTGGGGACGGGGCTTTCTTT
D gene: .; J gene: TRBJ1-1; V gene: TRBV30; CDR3 length: 13; clone size: .; CDR3 protein: CACTLGLNTEAFF; CDR3 DNA: TGTGCCTGCACCTTGGGGCTGAACACTGAAGCTTTCTTT
D gene: TRBD2; J gene: TRBJ2-7; V gene: TRBV9; CDR3 length: 15; clone size: few; CDR3 protein: CASSPTPIAGFEQYF; CDR3 DNA: TGTGCCAGCAGCCCTACTCCTATAGCGGGCTTCGAGCAGTACTTC
D gene: .; J gene: TRBJ1-2; V gene: TRBV28; CDR3 length: 15; clone size: .; CDR3 protein: CASSLSSWGNYGYTF; CDR3 DNA: TGTGCCAGCAGTTTATCCTCGTGGGGAAACTATGGCTACACCTTC
D gene: .; J gene: TRBJ2-7; V gene: TRBV9; CDR3 length: 14; clone size: .; CDR3 protein: CASSPSGSHYEQYF; CDR3 DNA: TGTGCCAGCAGCCCATCCGGATCGCACTACGAGCAGTACTTC
D gene: .; J gene: TRBJ2-3; V gene: TRBV5-1; CDR3 length: 16; clone size: .; CDR3 protein: CASSPGRGRGTDTQYF; CDR3 DNA: TGCGCCAGCAGCCCCGGTAGGGGGAGGGGCACAGATACGCAGTATTTT
D gene: TRBD2; J gene: TRBJ2-5; V gene: TRBV4-3; CDR3 length: 16; clone size: .; CDR3 protein: CASSQIHGSGGETQYF; CDR3 DNA: TGCGCCAGCAGCCAGATTCACGGTAGCGGGGGGGAGACCCAGTACTTC
D gene: .; J gene: TRBJ2-5; V gene: TRBV28; CDR3 length: 13; clone size: few; CDR3 protein: CASDGGAQETQYF; CDR3 DNA: TGTGCCAGCGATGGCGGGGCCCAAGAGACCCAGTACTTC
D gene: TRBD2; J gene: TRBJ2-5; V gene: TRBV6-5; CDR3 length: 13; clone size: .; CDR3 protein: CASGSGASKTQYF; CDR3 DNA: TGTGCCAGCGGGAGCGGGGCTTCAAAGACCCAGTACTTC
D gene: .; J gene: TRBJ1-4; V gene: TRBV5-1; CDR3 length: 14; clone size: .; CDR3 protein: CASSPAGTNEKLFF; CDR3 DNA: TGCGCCAGCAGCCCGGCAGGAACTAATGAAAAACTGTTTTTT
D gene: .; J gene: TRBJ2-7; V gene: TRBV4-1; CDR3 length: 13; clone size: .; CDR3 protein: CASSQEVSYEQYF; CDR3 DNA: TGCGCCAGCAGCCAAGAGGTCAGCTACGAGCAGTACTTC
D gene: .; J gene: TRBJ1-1; V gene: TRBV19; CDR3 length: 15; clone size: .; CDR3 protein: CASSIDRVRATEAFF; CDR3 DNA: TGTGCCAGTAGTATAGATCGCGTCAGGGCGACTGAAGCTTTCTTT
D gene: .; J gene: TRBJ2-3; V gene: TRBV9; CDR3 length: 14; clone size: .; CDR3 protein: CASSVDWGTDTQYF; CDR3 DNA: TGTGCCAGCAGCGTAGACTGGGGCACAGATACGCAGTATTTT
D gene: TRBD2; J gene: TRBJ2-1; V gene: TRBV11-2; CDR3 length: 15; clone size: .; CDR3 protein: CASSLSGTSDYEQFF; CDR3 DNA: TGTGCCAGCAGCTTATCAGGGACTAGTGATTATGAGCAGTTCTTC
D gene: TRBD1; J gene: TRBJ1-1; V gene: TRBV7-9; CDR3 length: 14; clone size: .; CDR3 protein: CASSSPRGRAEAFF; CDR3 DNA: TGTGCCAGCAGCTCCCCCAGGGGGAGGGCTGAAGCTTTCTTT
D gene: TRBD1; J gene: TRBJ1-1; V gene: TRBV30; CDR3 length: 11; clone size: .; CDR3 protein: CAWSHRGEAFF; CDR3 DNA: TGTGCCTGGAGTCACAGGGGTGAAGCTTTCTTT
D gene: TRBD2; J gene: TRBJ2-3; V gene: TRBV30; CDR3 length: 14; clone size: .; CDR3 protein: CAWSVVAGRSTQYF; CDR3 DNA: TGTGCCTGGAGTGTAGTAGCGGGGAGGAGTACGCAGTATTTT